The sequence of this TCR beta chain was determined in a study of vaccination effects on CD4 cells after COVID-19. Sequenced by immunoSEQ multiplex PCR; TCRdb stores in-frame clones only, minus some. The table includes some 40,000 clones, about four fifths detected once. Concerning this clone: Its target is not known.

The culture ran for about 10 days, and then CD4+ T cells were isolated. The source of this sequence is a human donor who received a COVID-19 vaccine. Source: CD4+ T cells from PBMCs cultured without peptide, taken before COVID-19 vaccination.

In DNA form, the CDR3 reads TGTGCCAGCTGTCTGCGGGGGGGCTCAGATACGCAGTATTTT. This sequence encodes CASCLRGGSDTQYF. This chain links TRBV3-1 (or the pseudogene TRBV3-2) with TRBJ2-3, with 9 bases lining up with TRBD2. Per the germline V gene, CDR1 is LGHDT and CDR2 is YNNKEL (reference sequence). This CDR3 comprises 14 residues. V shed 8 bases, J shed 4 bases, and the junction held 7 bases outside the gene matches.